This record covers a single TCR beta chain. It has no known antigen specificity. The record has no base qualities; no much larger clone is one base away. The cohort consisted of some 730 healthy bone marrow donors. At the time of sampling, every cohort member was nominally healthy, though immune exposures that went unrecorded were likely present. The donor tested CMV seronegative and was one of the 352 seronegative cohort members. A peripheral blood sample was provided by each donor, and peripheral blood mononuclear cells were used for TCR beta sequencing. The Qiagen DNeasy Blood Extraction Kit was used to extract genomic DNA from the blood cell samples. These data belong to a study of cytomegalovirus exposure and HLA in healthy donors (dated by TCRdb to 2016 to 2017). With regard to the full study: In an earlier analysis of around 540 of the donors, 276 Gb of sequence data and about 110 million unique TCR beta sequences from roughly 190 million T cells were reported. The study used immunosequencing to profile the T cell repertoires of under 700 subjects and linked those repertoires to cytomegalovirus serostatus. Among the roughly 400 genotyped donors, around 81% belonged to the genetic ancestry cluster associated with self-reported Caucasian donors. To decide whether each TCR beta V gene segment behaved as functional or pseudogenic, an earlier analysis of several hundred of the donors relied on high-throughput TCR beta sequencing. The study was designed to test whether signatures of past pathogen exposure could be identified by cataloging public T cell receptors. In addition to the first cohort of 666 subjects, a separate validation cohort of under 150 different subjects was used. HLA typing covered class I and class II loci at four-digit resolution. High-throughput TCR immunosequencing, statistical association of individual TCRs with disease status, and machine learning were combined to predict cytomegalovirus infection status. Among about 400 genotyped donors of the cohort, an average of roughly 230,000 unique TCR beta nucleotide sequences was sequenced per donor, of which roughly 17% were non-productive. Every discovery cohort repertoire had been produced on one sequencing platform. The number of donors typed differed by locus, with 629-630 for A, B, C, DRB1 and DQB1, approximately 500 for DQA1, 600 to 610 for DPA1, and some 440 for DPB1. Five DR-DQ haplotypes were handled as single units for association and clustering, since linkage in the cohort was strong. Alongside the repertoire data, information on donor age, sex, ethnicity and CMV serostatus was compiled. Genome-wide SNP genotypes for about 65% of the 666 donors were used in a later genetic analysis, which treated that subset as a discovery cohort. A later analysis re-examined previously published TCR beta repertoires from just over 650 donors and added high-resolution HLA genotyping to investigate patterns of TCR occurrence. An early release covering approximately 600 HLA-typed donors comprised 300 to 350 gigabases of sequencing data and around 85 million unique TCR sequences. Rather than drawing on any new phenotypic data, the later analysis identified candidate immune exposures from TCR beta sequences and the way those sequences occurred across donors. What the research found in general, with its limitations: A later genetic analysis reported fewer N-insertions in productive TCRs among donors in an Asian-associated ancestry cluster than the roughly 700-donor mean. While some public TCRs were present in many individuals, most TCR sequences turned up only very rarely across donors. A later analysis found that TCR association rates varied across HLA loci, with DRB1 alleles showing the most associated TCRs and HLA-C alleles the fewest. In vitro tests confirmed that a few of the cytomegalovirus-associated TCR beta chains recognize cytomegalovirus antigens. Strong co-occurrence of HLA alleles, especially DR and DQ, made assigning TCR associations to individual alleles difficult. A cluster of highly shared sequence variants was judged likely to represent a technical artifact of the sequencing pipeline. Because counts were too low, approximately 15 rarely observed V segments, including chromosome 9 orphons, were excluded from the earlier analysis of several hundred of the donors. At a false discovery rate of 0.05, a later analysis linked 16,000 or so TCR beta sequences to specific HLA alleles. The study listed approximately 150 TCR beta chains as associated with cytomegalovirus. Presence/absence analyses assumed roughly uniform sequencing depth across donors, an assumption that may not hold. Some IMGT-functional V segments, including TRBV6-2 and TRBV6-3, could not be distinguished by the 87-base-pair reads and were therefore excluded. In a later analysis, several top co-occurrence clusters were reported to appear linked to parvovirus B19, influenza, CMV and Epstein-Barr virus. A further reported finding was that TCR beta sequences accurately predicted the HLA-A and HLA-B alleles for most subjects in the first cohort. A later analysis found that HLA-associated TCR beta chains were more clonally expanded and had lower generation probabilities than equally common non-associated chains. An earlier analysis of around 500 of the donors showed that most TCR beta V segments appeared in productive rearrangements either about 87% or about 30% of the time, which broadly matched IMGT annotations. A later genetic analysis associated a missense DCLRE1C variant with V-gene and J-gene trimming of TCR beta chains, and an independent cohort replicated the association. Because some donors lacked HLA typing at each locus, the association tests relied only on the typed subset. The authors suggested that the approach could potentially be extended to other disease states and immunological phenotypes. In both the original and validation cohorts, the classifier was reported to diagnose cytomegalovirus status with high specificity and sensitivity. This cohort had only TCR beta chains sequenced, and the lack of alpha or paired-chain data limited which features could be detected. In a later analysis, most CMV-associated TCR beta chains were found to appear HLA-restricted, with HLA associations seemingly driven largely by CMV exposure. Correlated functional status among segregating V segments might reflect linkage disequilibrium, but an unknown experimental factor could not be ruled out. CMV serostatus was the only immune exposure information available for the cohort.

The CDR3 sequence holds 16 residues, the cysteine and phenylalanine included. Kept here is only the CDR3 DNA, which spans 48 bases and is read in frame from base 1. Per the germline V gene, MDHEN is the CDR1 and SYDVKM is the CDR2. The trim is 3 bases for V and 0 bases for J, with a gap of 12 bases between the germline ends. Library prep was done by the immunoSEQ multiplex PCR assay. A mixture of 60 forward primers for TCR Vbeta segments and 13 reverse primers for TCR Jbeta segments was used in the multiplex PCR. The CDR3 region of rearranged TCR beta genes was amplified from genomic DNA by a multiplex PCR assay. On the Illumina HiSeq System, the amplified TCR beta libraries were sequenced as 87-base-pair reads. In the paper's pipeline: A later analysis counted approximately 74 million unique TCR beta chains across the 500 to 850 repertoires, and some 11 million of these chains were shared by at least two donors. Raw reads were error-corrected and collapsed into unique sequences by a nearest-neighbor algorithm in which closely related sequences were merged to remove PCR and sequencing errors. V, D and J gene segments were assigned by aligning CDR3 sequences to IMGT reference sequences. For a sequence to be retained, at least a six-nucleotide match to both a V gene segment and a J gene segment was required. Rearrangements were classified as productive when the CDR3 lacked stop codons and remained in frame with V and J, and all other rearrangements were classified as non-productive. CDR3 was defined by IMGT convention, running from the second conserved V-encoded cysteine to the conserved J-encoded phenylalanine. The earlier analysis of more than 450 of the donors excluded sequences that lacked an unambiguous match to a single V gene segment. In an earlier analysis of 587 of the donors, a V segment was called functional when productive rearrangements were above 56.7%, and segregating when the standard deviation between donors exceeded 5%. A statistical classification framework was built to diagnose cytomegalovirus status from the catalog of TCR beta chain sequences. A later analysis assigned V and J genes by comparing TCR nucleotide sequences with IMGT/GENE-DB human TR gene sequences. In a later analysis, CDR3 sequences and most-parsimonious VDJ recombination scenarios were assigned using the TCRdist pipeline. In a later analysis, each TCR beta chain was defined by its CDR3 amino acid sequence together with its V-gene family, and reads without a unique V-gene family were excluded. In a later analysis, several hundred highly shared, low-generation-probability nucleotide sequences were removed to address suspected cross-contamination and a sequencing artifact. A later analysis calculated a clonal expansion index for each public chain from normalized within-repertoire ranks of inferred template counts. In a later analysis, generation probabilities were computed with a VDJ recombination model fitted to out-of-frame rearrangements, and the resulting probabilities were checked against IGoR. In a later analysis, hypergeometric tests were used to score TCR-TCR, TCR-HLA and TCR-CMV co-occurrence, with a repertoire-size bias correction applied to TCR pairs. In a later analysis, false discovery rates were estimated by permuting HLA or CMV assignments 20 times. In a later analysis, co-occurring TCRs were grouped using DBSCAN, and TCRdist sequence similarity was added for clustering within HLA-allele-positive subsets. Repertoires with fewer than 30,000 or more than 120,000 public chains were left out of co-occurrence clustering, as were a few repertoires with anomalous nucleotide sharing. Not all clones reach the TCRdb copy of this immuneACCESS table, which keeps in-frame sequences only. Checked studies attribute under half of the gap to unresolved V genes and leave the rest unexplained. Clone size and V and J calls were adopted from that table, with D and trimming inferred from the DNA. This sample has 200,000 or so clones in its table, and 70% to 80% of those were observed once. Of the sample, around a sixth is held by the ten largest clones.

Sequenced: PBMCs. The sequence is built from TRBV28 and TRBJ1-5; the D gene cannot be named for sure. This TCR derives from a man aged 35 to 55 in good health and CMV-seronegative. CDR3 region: CASSFYSGPSNQPQHF. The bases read TGTGCCAGCAGTTTTTATAGCGGACCTAGCAATCAGCCCCAGCATTTT.